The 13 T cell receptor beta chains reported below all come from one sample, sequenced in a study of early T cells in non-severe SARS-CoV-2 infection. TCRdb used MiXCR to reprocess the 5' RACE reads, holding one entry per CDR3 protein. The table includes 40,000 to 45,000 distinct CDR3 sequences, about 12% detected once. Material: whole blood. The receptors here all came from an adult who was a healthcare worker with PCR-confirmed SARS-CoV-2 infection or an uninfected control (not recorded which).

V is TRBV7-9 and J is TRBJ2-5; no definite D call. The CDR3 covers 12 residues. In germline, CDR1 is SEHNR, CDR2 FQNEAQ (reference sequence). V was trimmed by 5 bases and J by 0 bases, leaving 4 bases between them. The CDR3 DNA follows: TGTGCCAGCAGCAGCTACCAAGAGACCCAGTACTTC. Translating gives CASSSYQETQYF.

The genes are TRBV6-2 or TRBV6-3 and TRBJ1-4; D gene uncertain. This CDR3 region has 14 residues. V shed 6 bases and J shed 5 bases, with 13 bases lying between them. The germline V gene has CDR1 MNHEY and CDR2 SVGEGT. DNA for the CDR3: TGTGCCAGCAGCCCATCCCCGCGGAATGAAAAACTGTTTTTT. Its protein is CASSPSPRNEKLFF.

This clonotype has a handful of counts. This CDR3 is CASSFGGLLSETQYF. The CDR3 DNA sequence: TGTGCCAGCAGTTTCGGGGGGCTACTGTCAGAGACCCAGTACTTC. This rearrangement joins TRBV28 to TRBJ2-5; D possibly corresponds to TRBD2 (7 bases). CDR1 and CDR2 from the germline V gene are MDHEN and SYDVKM. The CDR3 has 15 amino acids. V was trimmed by 3 bases and J by 4 bases, leaving 15 bases between them. Full variable domain (rest looked up from reference TRBV28 and TRBJ2-5): DVKVTQSSRYLVKRTGEKVFLECVQDMDHENMFWYRQDPGLGLRLIYFSYDVKMKEKGDIPEGYSVSREKKERFSLILESASTNQTSMYLCASSFGGLLSETQYFGPGTRLLVL.

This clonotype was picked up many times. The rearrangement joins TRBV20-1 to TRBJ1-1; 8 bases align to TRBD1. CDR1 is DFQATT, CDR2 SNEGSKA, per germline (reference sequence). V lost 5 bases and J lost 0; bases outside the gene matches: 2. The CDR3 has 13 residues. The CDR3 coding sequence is TGCAGTGCTGGACAGGGCATGAACACTGAAGCTTTCTTT. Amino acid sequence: CSAGQGMNTEAFF.

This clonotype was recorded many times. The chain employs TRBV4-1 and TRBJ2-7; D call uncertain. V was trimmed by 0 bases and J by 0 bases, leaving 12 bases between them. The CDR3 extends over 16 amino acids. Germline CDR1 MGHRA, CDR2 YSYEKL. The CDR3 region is CASSQDTSKSSYEQYF. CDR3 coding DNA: TGCGCCAGCAGCCAAGATACTTCCAAGAGCTCCTACGAGCAGTACTTC.

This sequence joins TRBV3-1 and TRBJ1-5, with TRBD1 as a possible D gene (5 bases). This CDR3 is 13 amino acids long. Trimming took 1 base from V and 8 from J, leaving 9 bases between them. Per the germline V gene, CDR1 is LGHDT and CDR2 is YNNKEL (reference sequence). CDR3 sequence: CASSQGGRKPQHF. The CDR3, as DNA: TGTGCCAGCAGCCAAGGGGGCAGAAAGCCCCAGCATTTT.

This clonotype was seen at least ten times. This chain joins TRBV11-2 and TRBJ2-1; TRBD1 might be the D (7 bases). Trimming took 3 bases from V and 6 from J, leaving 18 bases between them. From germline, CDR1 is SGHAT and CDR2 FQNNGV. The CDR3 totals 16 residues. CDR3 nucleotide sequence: TGTGCCAGCAGCTTCGGGACAGCGGGTTTAATCAATGAGCAGTTCTTC. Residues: CASSFGTAGLINEQFF.

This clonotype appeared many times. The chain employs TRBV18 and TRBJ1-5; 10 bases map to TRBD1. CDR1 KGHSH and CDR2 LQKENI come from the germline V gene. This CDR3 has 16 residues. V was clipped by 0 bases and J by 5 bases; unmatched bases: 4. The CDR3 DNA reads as TGTGCCAGCTCACCACCATCCGGGACAGGGGATCAGCCCCAGCATTTT. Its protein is CASSPPSGTGDQPQHF.

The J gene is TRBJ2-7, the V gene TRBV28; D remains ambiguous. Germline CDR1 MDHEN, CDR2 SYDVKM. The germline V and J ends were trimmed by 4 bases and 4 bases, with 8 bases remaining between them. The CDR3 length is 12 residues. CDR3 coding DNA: TGTGCCAGCAGTTCCAAATGGTACGAGCAGTACTTC. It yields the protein CASSSKWYEQYF.

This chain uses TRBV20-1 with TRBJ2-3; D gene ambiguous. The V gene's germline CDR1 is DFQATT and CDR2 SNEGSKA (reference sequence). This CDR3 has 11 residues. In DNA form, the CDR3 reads TGCACCCCCGGTGGTGTCGATACGCAGTATTTT. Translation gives CTPGGVDTQYF.

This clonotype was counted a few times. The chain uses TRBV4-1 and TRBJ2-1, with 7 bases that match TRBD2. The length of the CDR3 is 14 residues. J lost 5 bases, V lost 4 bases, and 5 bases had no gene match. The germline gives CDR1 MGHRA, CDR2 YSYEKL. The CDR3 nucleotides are TGCGCCAGCAGCCCGCTGACTAGCCACAATGAGCAGTTCTTC. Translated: CASSPLTSHNEQFF.

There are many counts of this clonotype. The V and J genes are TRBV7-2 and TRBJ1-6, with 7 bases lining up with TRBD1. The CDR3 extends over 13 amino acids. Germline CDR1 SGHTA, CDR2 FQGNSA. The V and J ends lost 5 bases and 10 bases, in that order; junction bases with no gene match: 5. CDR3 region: CASSLTGESPLHF. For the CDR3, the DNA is TGTGCCAGCAGCCTCACAGGGGAATCACCCCTCCACTTT.

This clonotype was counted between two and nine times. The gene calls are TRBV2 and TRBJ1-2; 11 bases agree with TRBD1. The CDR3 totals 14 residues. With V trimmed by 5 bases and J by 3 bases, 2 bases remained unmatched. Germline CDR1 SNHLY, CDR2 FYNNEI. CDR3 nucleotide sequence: TGTGCCAGCAGTCCGGACAGGGGGCACTATGGCTACACCTTC. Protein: CASSPDRGHYGYTF.